This TCR beta chain comes out of a study of CD8+CD57+ T cells in acquired aplastic anemia. Profiles of TCR beta VDJ and CDR3 were generated from a genomic DNA template. Via MiXCR, TCRdb re-called the reads, giving one row per CDR3 protein. The profile shows 110,000 or so distinct CDR3 sequences, 40% to 65% of them singletons. The V end was cut by 7 bases, the J end by 1 base, with 14 bases between. The CDR3 covers 14 residues. The germline CDR1 and CDR2 sequences are ENHRY and SYGVKD. The specimen was sorted CD4+, CD8+, or CD8+CD57+ T cells (not recorded which) from PBMCs. The receptor was derived from a human donor in good health, serving as a control. V usage is TRBV10-3 and J usage is TRBJ2-7; a weak D match, TRBD2 (5 bases). The CDR3 reads CAIIADIASYEQYF. Here the CDR3 DNA reads TGTGCCATCATAGCCGACATAGCGTCCTACGAGCAGTACTTC.